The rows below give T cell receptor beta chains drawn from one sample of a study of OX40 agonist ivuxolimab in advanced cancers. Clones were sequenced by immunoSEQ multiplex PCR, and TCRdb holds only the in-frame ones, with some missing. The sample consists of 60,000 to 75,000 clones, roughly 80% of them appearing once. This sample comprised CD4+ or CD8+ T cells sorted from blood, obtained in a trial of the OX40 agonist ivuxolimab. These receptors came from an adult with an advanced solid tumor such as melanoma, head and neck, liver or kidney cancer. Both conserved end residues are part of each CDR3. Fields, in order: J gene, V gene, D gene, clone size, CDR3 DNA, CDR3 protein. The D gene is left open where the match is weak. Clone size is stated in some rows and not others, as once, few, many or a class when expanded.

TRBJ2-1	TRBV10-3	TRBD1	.	TGTGCCATCAGTGAGGACAGGGGGCTAATCGGTGAGCAGTTCTTC	CAISEDRGLIGEQFF
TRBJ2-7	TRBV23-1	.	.	TGCGCCAGCAGTCAATCCGGGTACGAGCAGTACTTC	CASSQSGYEQYF
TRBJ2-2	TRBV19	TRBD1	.	TGTGCCAGTAGTGGACAGGTTACCAACACCGGGGAGCTGTTTTTT	CASSGQVTNTGELFF
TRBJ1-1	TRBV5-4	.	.	TGTGCCAGCAGCCTGGGGGGCAGGGCGAACACTGAAGCTTTCTTT	CASSLGGRANTEAFF
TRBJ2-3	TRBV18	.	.	TGTGCCAGCTCACTGGACGGCGGCACAGATACGCAGTATTTT	CASSLDGGTDTQYF
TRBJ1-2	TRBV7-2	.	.	TGTGCCAGCAGCACCGACAGGATCTATGGCTACACCTTC	CASSTDRIYGYTF
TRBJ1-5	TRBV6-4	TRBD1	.	TGTGCCAGCAGTGACTCGGCTGCGGGACAGGGGCATCAGCCCCAGCATTTT	CASSDSAAGQGHQPQHF
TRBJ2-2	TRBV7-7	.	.	TGTGCCAGCAGCTTAGCGGGGGGTACGAACACCGGGGAGCTGTTTTTT	CASSLAGGTNTGELFF
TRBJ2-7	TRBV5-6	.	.	TGTGCCAGCAGCTTGGGACACCAATGGTCCTACGAGCAGTACTTC	CASSLGHQWSYEQYF
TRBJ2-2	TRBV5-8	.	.	TGTGCCAGCACCAGCCAGGGGCTAATGACCGGGGAGCTGTTTTTT	CASTSQGLMTGELFF
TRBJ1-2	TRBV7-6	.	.	TGTGCCAGCAGCTTAGCGCCGGGGCAGCCGGGCGGCTACACCTTC	CASSLAPGQPGGYTF
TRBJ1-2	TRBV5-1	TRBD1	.	TGCGCCAGCACTCCGGACAGGGTGGGATTTAACTATGGCTACACCTTC	CASTPDRVGFNYGYTF
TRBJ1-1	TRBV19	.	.	TGTGCCAGTAGTATAGGCTGGCAGTTGAACACTGAAGCTTTCTTT	CASSIGWQLNTEAFF
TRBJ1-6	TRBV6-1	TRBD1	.	TGTGCCAGCATAGGACAGGGGATGACACCCCTCCACTTT	CASIGQGMTPLHF
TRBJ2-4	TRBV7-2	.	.	TGTGCCAGCAGCACCCCAGAGGCCGTAGCCAAAAACATTCAGTACTTC	CASSTPEAVAKNIQYF
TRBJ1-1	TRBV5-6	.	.	TGTGCCAGCAGCCGTCCCAAGTCAGGGAGAATCCCTGAAGCTTTCTTT	CASSRPKSGRIPEAFF
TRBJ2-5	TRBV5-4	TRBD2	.	TGTGCCAGCAGCTTGGCCCCTAGCGGGGGTGAAGGGACCCAGTACTTC	CASSLAPSGGEGTQYF
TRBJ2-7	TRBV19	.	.	TGTGCCAGTAGCACGACAGTGATCTCAACCTACGAGCAGTACTTC	CASSTTVISTYEQYF
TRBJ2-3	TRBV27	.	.	TGTGCCAGCAGTTTTGAACAGATCAACAGCGATACGCAGTATTTT	CASSFEQINSDTQYF
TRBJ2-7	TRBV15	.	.	TGTGCCACCAGCTCGACAAGGGTTTACGAGCAGTACTTC	CATSSTRVYEQYF
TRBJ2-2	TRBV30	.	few	TGTGCCTGGAGTGTACAAGTCCGAGCCGGGGAGCTGTTTTTT	CAWSVQVRAGELFF
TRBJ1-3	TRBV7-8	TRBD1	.	TGTGCCAGCAGTCAAGACAGGGGAGCCGGAAACACCATATATTTT	CASSQDRGAGNTIYF
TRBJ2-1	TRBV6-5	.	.	TGTGCCAGCAGTTACGGAGGGGGGGCCTTTAATGAGCAGTTCTTC	CASSYGGGAFNEQFF
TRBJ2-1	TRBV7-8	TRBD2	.	TGTGCCAGCAGCCGGAGCGGGGGTAACTCCTACAATGAGCAGTTCTTC	CASSRSGGNSYNEQFF